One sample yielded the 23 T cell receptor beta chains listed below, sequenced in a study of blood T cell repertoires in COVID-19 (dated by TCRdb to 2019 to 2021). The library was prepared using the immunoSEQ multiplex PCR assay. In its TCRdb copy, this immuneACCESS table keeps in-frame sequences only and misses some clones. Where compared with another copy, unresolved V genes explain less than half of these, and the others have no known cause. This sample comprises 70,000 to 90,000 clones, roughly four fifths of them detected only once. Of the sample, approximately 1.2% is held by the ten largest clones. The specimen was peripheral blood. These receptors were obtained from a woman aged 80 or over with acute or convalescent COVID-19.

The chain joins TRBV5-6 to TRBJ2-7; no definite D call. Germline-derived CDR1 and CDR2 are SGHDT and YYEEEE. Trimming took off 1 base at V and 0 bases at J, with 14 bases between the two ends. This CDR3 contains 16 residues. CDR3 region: CASSLRLLTGSYEQYF. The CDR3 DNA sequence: TGTGCCAGCAGCTTGAGGCTACTAACGGGCTCCTACGAGCAGTACTTC.

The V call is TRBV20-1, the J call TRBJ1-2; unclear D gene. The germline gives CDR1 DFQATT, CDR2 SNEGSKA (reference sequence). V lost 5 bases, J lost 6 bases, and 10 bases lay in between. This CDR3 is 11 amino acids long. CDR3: CSAGRVDGYTF. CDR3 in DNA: TGCAGTGCTGGCCGGGTTGATGGCTACACCTTC.

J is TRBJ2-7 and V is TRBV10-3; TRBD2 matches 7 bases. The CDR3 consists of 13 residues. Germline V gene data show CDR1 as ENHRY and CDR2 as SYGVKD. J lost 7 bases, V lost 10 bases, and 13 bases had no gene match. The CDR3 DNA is TGTGCCACCAGGGAGGGCGGGAGTGGAGAGCAGTACTTC. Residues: CATREGGSGEQYF.

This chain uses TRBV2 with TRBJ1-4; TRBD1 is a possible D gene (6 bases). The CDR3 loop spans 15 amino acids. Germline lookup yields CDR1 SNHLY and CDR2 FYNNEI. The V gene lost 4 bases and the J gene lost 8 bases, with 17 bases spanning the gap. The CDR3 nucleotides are TGTGCCAGCAGTGGGCCAGACAGGTCGAGGGAAAAACTGTTTTTT. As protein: CASSGPDRSREKLFF.

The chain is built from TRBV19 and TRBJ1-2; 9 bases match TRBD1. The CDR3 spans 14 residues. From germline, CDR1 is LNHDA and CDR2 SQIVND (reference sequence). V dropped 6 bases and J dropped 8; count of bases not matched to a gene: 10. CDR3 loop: CASRPPGDRDGYTF. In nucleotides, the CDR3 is TGTGCCAGTAGACCCCCGGGGGACAGGGACGGCTACACCTTC.

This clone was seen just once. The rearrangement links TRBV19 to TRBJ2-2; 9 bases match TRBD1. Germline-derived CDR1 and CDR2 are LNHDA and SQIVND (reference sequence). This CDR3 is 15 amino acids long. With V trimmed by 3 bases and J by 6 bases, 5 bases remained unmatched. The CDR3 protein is CASSITGGYSGELFF. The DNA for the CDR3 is TGTGCCAGTAGTATTACAGGGGGCTATTCCGGGGAGCTGTTTTTT. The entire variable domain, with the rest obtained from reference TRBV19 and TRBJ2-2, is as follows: DGGITQSPKYLFRKEGQNVTLSCEQNLNHDAMYWYRQDPGQGLRLIYYSQIVNDFQKGDIAEGYSVSREKKESFPLTVTSAQKNPTAFYLCASSITGGYSGELFFGEGSRLTVL.

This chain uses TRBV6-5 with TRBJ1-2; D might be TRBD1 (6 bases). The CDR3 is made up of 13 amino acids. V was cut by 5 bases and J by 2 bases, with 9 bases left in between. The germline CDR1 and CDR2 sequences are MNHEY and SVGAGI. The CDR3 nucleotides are TGTGCCAGCAGTCGCGACAGGAACTATGGCTACACCTTC. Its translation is CASSRDRNYGYTF.

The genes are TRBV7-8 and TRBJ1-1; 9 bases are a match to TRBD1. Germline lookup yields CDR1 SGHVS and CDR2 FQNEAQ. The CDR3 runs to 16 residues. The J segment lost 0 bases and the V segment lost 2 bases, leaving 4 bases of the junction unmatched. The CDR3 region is CASSLRDRGLNTEAFF. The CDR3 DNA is TGTGCCAGCAGCTTACGCGACAGGGGGTTGAACACTGAAGCTTTCTTT.

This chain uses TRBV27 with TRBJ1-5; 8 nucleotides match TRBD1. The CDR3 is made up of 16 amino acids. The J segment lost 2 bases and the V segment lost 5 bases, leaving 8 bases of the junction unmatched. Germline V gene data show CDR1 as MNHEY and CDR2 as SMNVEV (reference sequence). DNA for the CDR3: TGTGCCAGCAGTCCAGGACAGGGAATGGGCAATCAGCCCCAGCATTTT. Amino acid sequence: CASSPGQGMGNQPQHF.

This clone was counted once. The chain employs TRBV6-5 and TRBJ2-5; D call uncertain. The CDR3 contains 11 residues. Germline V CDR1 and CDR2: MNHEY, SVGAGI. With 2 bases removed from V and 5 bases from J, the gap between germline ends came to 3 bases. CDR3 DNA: TGTGCCAGCAGTTACCTGGAGACCCAGTACTTC. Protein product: CASSYLETQYF.

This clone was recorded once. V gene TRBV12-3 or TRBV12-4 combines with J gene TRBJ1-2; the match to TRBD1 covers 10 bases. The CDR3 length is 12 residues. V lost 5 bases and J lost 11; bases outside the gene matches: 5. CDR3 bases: TGTGCCAGCAGTGACCGGGACAGGGGTTACACCTTC. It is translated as CASSDRDRGYTF.

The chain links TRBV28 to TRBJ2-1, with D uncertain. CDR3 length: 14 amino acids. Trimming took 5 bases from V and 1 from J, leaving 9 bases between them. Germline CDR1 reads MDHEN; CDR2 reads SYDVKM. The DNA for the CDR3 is TGTGCCAGCAGTCAAACGGGTTCCTACAATGAGCAGTTCTTC. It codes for CASSQTGSYNEQFF.

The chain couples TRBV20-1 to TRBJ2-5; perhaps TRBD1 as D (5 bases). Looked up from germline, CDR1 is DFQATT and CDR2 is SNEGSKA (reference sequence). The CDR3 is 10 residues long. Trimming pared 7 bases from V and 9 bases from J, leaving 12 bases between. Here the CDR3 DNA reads TGCAGTGGAGAAGAAGGGGCCCAGTACTTC. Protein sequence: CSGEEGAQYF.

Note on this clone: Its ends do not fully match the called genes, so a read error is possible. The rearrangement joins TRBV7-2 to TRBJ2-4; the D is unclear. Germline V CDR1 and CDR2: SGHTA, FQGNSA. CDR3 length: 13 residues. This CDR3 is CASSLGTSAPPSF. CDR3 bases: TGTGCCAGCAGCTTAGGAACGAGTGCCCCCCCGTCCTTC. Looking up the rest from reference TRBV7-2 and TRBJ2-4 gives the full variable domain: GAGVSQSPSNKVTEKGKDVELRCDPISGHTALYWYRQSLGQGLEFLIYFQGNSAPDKSGLPSDRFSAERTGGSVSTLTIQRTQQEDSAVYLCASSLGTSAPPSFGAGTRLSVL.

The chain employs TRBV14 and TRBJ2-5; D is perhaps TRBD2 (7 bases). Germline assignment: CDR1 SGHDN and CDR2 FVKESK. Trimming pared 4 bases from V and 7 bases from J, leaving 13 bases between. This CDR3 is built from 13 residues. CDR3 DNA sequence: TGTGCCAGCAGCCCGAGGGGGGGCGGGACCCAGTACTTC. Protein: CASSPRGGGTQYF.

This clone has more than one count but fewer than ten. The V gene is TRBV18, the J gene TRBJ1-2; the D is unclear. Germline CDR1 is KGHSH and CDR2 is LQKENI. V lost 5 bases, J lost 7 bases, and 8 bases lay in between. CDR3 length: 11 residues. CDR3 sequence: CASSGAAGYTF. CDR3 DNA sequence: TGTGCCAGCTCAGGCGCGGCTGGCTACACCTTC. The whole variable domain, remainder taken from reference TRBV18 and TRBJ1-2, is NAGVMQNPRHLVRRRGQEARLRCSPMKGHSHVYWYRQLPEEGLKFMVYLQKENIIDESGMPKERFSAEFPKEGPSILRIQQVVRGDSAAYFCASSGAAGYTFGSGTRLTVV.

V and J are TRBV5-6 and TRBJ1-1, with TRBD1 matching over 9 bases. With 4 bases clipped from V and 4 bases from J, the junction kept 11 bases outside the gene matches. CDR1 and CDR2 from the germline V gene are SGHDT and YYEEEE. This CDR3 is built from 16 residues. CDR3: CASSELQGARATEAFF. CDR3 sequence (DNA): TGTGCCAGCAGCGAATTACAGGGGGCCCGTGCCACTGAAGCTTTCTTT.

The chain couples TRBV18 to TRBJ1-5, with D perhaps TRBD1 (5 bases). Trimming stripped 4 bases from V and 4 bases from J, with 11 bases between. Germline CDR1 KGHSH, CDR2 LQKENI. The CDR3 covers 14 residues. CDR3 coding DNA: TGTGCCAGCTCACTAAAAGGGGATAATCAGCCCCAGCATTTT. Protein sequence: CASSLKGDNQPQHF.

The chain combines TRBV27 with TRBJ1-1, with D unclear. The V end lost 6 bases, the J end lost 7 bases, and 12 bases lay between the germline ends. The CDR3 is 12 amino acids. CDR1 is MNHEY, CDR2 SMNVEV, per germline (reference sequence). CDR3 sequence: CASSRPTGEAFF. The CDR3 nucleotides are TGTGCCAGCAGCCGGCCCACGGGTGAAGCTTTCTTT.

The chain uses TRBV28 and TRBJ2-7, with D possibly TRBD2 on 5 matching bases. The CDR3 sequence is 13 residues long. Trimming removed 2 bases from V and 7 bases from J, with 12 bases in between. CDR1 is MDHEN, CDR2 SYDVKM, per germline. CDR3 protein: CASSLGSGGEQYF. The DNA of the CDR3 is TGTGCCAGCAGTTTAGGGTCGGGCGGGGAGCAGTACTTC.

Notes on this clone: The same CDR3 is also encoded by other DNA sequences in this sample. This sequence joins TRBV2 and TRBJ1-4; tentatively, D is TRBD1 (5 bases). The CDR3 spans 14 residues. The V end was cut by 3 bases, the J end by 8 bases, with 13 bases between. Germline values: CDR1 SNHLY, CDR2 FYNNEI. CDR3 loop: CASSEQGLGEKLFF. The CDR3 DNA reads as TGTGCCAGCAGTGAGCAGGGCTTGGGGGAAAAACTGTTTTTT.

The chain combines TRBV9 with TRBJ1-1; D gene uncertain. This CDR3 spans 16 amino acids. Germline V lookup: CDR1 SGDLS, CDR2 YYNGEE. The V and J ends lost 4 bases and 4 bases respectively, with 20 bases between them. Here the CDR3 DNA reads TGTGCCAGCAGCCCTTCCCCCCGTCCGGAGGTCACTGAAGCTTTCTTT. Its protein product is CASSPSPRPEVTEAFF.

The CDR3 spells CASSQQVSRDNTEAFF. Here the CDR3 DNA reads TGTGCCAGCAGCCAACAGGTTAGCAGAGACAACACTGAAGCTTTCTTT. This sequence joins TRBV21-1 and TRBJ1-1; TRBD1 reflects the table's D call only, with no check against the DNA. TRBV21-1 is designated a pseudogene. CDR3 length equals 16 residues.